Sequencing of this T cell receptor (beta chain) was carried out in a study of blood T cell repertoires in COVID-19. Germline values: CDR1 MNHEY, CDR2 SMNVEV (reference sequence). The V end lost 4 bases, the J end lost 5 bases, and 17 bases lay between the germline ends. This CDR3 has 15 residues. Sequencing used immunoSEQ multiplex PCR; TCRdb keeps in-frame clones, though not all of them. Of approximately 45,000 clones listed, 85% to 90% are singletons. The clonotype originates from a human donor in a cohort sampled during active COVID-19. The chain recombines TRBV27 with TRBJ2-5; tentatively, D is TRBD2 (5 bases). Material for sequencing was peripheral blood. CDR3 loop: CASSSRGRGVETQYF. As DNA, the CDR3 is TGTGCCAGCAGTTCCCGGGGTCGGGGAGTTGAGACCCAGTACTTC.